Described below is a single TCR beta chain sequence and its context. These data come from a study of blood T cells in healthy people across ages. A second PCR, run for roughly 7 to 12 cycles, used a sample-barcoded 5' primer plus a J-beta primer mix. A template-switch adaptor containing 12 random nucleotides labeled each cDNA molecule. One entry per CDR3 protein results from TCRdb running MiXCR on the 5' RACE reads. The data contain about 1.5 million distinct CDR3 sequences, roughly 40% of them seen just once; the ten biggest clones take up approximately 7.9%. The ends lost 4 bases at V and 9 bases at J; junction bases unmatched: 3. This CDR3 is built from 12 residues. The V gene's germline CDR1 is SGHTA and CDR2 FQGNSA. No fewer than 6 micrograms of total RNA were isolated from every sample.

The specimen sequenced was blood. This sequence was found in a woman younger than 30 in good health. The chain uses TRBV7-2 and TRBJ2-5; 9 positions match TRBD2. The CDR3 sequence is CASSSQREAQYF. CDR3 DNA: TGTGCCAGCAGCTCCCAGCGGGAGGCCCAGTACTTC.